What follows is one T cell receptor (beta chain) and its context. The specificity of this receptor is unknown. One base away there is no much larger clone; base qualities are not given. The library was generated by the immunoSEQ multiplex PCR assay. The table comes from immuneACCESS by way of TCRdb, which keeps in-frame sequences with V and J called. Part of the clones is missing from these tables; in studies checked, under half for an unresolved V gene and the rest for unknown reasons. For this sample the table gives some 89,000 clones, of which roughly 86% were detected only once. Approximately 21% of the sample comes from the top ten. This entry belongs to a study of control samples from healthy donors and cancer patients (dated by TCRdb to 2018 to 2020). V and J are truncated by 6 bases and 6 bases respectively, leaving an intervening sequence of 12 bases. CDR1 and CDR2 are drawn from the germline V gene: SQVTM, ANQGSEA. Reading from cysteine to phenylalanine, the CDR3 counts 11 amino acids. CDR3 DNA is the only sequence kept; it has 33 bases, read in frame from the first base.

Sequenced input: blood. This TCR was recovered from a man aged 30-40 years in good health. The rearrangement joined TRBV29-1 to TRBJ2-7; the D element might be TRBD1 or TRBD2, as each aligns at 5 bases. The DNA sequence is given as TGCAGCGTGGGGACGTCTTCCGAGCAGTACTTC. This gives the protein CSVGTSSEQYF.